This T cell receptor beta chain was recorded in a study of blood T cell repertoires in COVID-19. Study information: Donors in the United States, Italy and Spain gave samples during acute or convalescent COVID-19.

Germline CDR1 reads GTSNPN; CDR2 reads SVGIG (reference sequence). The ends were cut back, 2 bases at V and 10 bases at J, with 11 bases in the middle. The CDR3 length is 11 residues. Repertoires were generated with immunoSEQ multiplex PCR, while TCRdb's copy carries only in-frame clones and drops some. The sample has 300,000 or so clones; approximately 82% are singletons. The TCR was taken from a woman aged 45 to 65 with acute or convalescent COVID-19. The rearrangement uses TRBV30 and TRBJ1-1; D not resolved. Source material: peripheral blood. CDR3: CAWSSSQLAFF. The CDR3 nucleotides are TGTGCCTGGAGTTCAAGTCAGTTAGCTTTCTTT. The complete variable domain, with remaining parts taken from reference TRBV30 and TRBJ1-1, reads SQTIHQWPATLVQPVGSPLSLECTVEGTSNPNLYWYRQAAGRGLQLLFYSVGIGQISSEVPQNLSASRPQDRQFILSSKKLLLSDSGFYLCAWSSSQLAFFGQGTRLTVV.